The present T cell receptor beta chain was sequenced within a study of T cell changes during pregnancy in multiple sclerosis (dated by TCRdb to about 2019). Turning to the overall study: The study looked at changes in the T cell repertoire across pregnancy in women with multiple sclerosis.

CDR1 and CDR2 (SGHVS, FQNEAQ) derive from the germline V gene. From V the trimming removes 5 bases and from J it removes 5 bases, while the gene matches leave 10 bases of the junction unaccounted for. The CDR3 runs 16 amino acids, cysteine and phenylalanine included. Solely the CDR3 DNA is kept, with 48 bases framed from the first base. Library preparation employed the immunoSEQ multiplex PCR assay. The table comes from immuneACCESS by way of TCRdb, which keeps in-frame sequences with V and J called. Part of the clones is missing from these tables; in studies checked, under half for an unresolved V gene and the rest for unknown reasons. The sample records roughly 61,000 clones, 70% to 90% of which are singletons. Of the sample, 0.7% to 0.9% is held by the ten largest clones. This clone was counted once. Its antigen target is currently unknown. Base qualities are not at hand, and no much larger clone is one base apart.

This sequence originates from a female donor in good health, enrolled as a control in a pregnancy study. The chain links TRBV7-8 with TRBJ2-1; 9 of the junction bases match TRBD1. Source: peripheral blood, taken in the first trimester of pregnancy. The DNA sequence is TGTGCCAGCAGCCCATACAGGGGGCGCATCAACAATGAGCAGTTCTTC. It translates to CASSPYRGRINNEQFF.